The present T cell receptor beta chain was sequenced within a study of blood T cell repertoires in COVID-19. At the level of the study: COVID-19 samples, acute and convalescent, were from the United States, Italy and Spain. Sample material is recorded as cDNA or gDNA derived from T cells, B-cell-depleted T cells, or PBMCs.

Original processing notes: The assay estimated nucleated cells by amplifying reference gene primers. Only in-frame clones appear in the TCRdb table, and some are missing; sequencing was by immunoSEQ multiplex PCR. The V and J calls and clone size were taken over from that table, and D and trimming were inferred from the DNA. The sample holds 150,000 to 200,000 clones, 70% to 80% seen once. While infection was still active, Seattle patients were enrolled and then followed longitudinally. With V trimmed by 3 bases and J by 3 bases, 2 bases remained unmatched. Germline V gives CDR1 SGHRS, CDR2 YFSETQ. The CDR3 has 13 residues. There are a few counts of this clone.

Material for sequencing was peripheral blood. This chain connects TRBV5-1 to TRBJ1-1; TRBD1 aligns across 7 bases. This sequence originates from a woman aged 40 to 50 with COVID-19, enrolled during active disease. DNA for the CDR3: TGCGCCAGCAGCTCAGGACAGGACACTGAAGCTTTCTTT. The encoded protein is CASSSGQDTEAFF. The complete variable domain, with remaining parts taken from reference TRBV5-1 and TRBJ1-1, reads KAGVTQTPRYLIKTRGQQVTLSCSPISGHRSVSWYQQTPGQGLQFLFEYFSETQRNKGNFPGRFSGRQFSNSRSEMNVSTLELGDSALYLCASSSGQDTEAFFGQGTRLTVV.